Sequencing of this T cell receptor (beta chain) was carried out in a study of shared clonotypes between healthy human individuals. The CDR3 is 13 residues long. The germline V gene has CDR1 SGHRS and CDR2 YFSETQ. V lost 4 bases and J 6 bases, leaving 12 bases between the germline ends. The method was immunoSEQ multiplex PCR; TCRdb's version includes in-frame clones alone and lacks a portion of them. The data show more than 2 million clones, approximately 95% seen once. CD4+ cells were split into CD45RA+ naive and CD45RA-negative memory subsets. Material: naive CD4+ T cells sorted from blood. Subset of the sample: CD45RA+ positively selected. This receptor was identified in a man in his late teens or twenties in good health. The rearrangement joins TRBV5-1 to TRBJ2-3; tentative D call: TRBD1 (6 bases). CDR3 residues: CASSRGQPDTQYF. In nucleotides, the CDR3 is TGCGCCAGCAGCCGTGGACAGCCGGATACGCAGTATTTT.